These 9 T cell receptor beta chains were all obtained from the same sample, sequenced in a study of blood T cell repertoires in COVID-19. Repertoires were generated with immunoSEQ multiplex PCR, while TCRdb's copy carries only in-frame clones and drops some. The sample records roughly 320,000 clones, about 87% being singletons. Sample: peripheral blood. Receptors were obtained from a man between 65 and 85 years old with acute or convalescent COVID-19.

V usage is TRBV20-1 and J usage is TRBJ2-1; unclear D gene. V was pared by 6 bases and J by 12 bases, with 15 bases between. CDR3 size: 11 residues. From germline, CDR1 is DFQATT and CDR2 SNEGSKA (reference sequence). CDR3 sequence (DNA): TGCAGTGCAGAAGTCGACATGGGGCAGTTCTTC. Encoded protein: CSAEVDMGQFF.

The DNA for the CDR3 is TGTGCCAGCGGAGGACCACAAGAGACCCAGTACTTC. Translating it yields CASGGPQETQYF. This chain connects TRBV27 to TRBJ2-5; a weak D match, TRBD2 (5 bases). Looked up from germline, CDR1 is MNHEY and CDR2 is SMNVEV (reference sequence). This CDR3 region has 12 residues. Between the trimmed V and J ends, which lost 8 bases and 2 bases, there was a span of 9 bases.

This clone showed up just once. CDR3 sequence (DNA): TGTGCCAGCCATCCCGAACGGGGGGCTGAAGCTTTCTTT. Translating gives CASHPERGAEAFF. The rearrangement links TRBV28 to TRBJ1-1, with D perhaps matching TRBD1 (5 bases). With 8 bases removed from V and 6 bases from J, the gap between germline ends came to 16 bases. Germline CDR1 MDHEN, CDR2 SYDVKM. The CDR3 sequence is 13 residues long.

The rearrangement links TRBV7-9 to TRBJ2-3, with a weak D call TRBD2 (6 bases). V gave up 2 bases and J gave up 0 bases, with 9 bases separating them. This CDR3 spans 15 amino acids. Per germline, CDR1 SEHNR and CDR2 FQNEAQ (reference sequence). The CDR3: CASSLSSGSTDTQYF. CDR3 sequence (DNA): TGTGCCAGCAGCTTATCGAGCGGGAGCACAGATACGCAGTATTTT.

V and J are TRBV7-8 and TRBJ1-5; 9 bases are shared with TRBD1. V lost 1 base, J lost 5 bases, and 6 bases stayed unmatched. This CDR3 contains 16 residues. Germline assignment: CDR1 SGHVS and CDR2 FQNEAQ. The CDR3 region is CASSLDRQGVHQPQHF. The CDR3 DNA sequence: TGTGCCAGCAGCTTAGACCGACAGGGGGTCCATCAGCCCCAGCATTTT.

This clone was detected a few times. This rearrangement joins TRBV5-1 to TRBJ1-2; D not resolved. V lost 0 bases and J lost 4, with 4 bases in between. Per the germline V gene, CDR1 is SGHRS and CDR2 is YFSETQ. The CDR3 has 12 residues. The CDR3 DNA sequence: TGCGCCAGCAGCTTGGCCGGCTATGGCTACACCTTC. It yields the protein CASSLAGYGYTF.

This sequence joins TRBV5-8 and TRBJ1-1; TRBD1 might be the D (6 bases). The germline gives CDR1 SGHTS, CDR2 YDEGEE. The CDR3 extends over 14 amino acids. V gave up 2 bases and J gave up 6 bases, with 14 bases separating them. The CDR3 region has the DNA TGTGCCAGCAGCTTTAGGACAGCACAGTCTGAAGCTTTCTTT. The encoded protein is CASSFRTAQSEAFF.

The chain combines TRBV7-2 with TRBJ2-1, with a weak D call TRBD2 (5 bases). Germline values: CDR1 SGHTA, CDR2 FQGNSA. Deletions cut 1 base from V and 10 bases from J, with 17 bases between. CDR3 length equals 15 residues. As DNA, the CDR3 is TGTGCCAGCAGCTTAGATTCCGTCGAGGGAGCCGAGCAGTTCTTC. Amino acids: CASSLDSVEGAEQFF. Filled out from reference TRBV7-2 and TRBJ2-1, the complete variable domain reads GAGVSQSPSNKVTEKGKDVELRCDPISGHTALYWYRQSLGQGLEFLIYFQGNSAPDKSGLPSDRFSAERTGGSVSTLTIQRTQQEDSAVYLCASSLDSVEGAEQFFGPGTRLTVL.

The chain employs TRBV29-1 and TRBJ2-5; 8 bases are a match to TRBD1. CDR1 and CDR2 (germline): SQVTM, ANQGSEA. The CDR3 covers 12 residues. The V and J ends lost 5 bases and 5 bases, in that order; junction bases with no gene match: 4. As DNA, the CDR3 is TGCAGCGTTATGGGACAGGAGGAGACCCAGTACTTC. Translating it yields CSVMGQEETQYF. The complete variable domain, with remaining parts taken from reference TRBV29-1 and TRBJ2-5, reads SAVISQKPSRDICQRGTSLTIQCQVDSQVTMMFWYRQQPGQSLTLIATANQGSEATYESGFVIDKFPISRPNLTFSTLTVSNMSPEDSSIYLCSVMGQEETQYFGPGTRLLVL.